Below, 32 T cell receptor beta chains from the same sample are listed, as sequenced in a study of control samples from healthy donors and cancer patients. Only in-frame clones appear in the TCRdb table, and some are missing; sequencing was by immunoSEQ multiplex PCR. The sample records about 120,000 clones, 88% being singletons. The specimen was blood. The origin of the receptors is a man in his forties or fifties in good health.

CDR3 nucleotide sequence: TGTGCCAGCAGCAAATACGCGTGGACCGAGCTATACAGCAATCAGCCCCAGCATTTT. It encodes CASSKYAWTELYSNQPQHF. The rearrangement uses TRBV21-1 and TRBJ1-5. TRBV21-1 is flagged as a pseudogene. This CDR3 is 19 amino acids long.

The chain links TRBV5-6 to TRBJ1-6; tentatively, D is TRBD1 (5 bases). Germline V gene sequence: CDR1 SGHDT, CDR2 YYEEEE. This CDR3 spans 13 amino acids. V shed 0 bases and J shed 8 bases, with 6 bases lying between them. Written as DNA, the CDR3 is TGTGCCAGCAGCTTGGTGGGGGATTCACCCCTCCACTTT. Residues: CASSLVGDSPLHF.

CDR3 nucleotide sequence: TGTGCCAGCAGCCATCCCCGTGCGACAGGGATCAATGAGCAGTTCTTC. This codes for CASSHPRATGINEQFF. The rearrangement joins TRBV7-9 to TRBJ2-1, with 7 bases matching TRBD1. Per germline, CDR1 SEHNR and CDR2 FQNEAQ (reference sequence). The junction had 13 bases not matched to a gene; V was cut back by 5 bases and J by 6 bases. This CDR3 comprises 16 residues. Using reference TRBV7-9 and TRBJ2-1 for the parts outside the CDR3, the full variable domain is DTGVSQNPRHKITKRGQNVTFRCDPISEHNRLYWYRQTLGQGPEFLTYFQNEAQLEKSRLLSDRFSAERPKGSFSTLEIQRTEQGDSAMYLCASSHPRATGINEQFFGPGTRLTVL.

The chain uses TRBV6-5 and TRBJ2-3; 10 nucleotides agree with TRBD2. The V gene end was trimmed by 2 bases and the J gene end by 3 bases; junction bases not matched to a gene: 5. CDR3 length: 16 residues. The V gene's germline CDR1 is MNHEY and CDR2 SVGAGI. The CDR3 sequence: CASSYEAGGPTDTQYF. CDR3 sequence (DNA): TGTGCCAGCAGTTACGAAGCGGGGGGGCCGACAGATACGCAGTATTTT.

V usage is TRBV7-3 and J usage is TRBJ2-3; no clear D gene. The CDR3 is 13 residues long. Trimming stripped 5 bases from V and 4 bases from J, with 10 bases between. Germline loops: CDR1 SGHTA, CDR2 FQGTGA. DNA of the CDR3: TGTGCCAGCAGCCCCATCTGGTCAGATACGCAGTATTTT. Protein: CASSPIWSDTQYF.

The chain recombines TRBV5-3 with TRBJ1-2; D is undetermined. TRBV5-3 counts as an open reading frame of uncertain function. V gave up 0 bases and J gave up 6 bases, with 9 bases separating them. This CDR3 spans 13 amino acids. The CDR3 coding sequence is TGTGCCAGAAGCTTGGGATGGAGACATGGCTACACCTTC. Translating it yields CARSLGWRHGYTF.

This clone was counted only a few times. V and J are TRBV15 and TRBJ1-2, with D tentatively TRBD1 (5 bases). V was trimmed by 0 bases and J by 4 bases, leaving 6 bases between them. The CDR3 consists of 13 residues. Germline lookup yields CDR1 LNHNV and CDR2 YYDKDF (reference sequence). The CDR3 spells CATSREGGYGYTF. CDR3 DNA: TGTGCCACCAGCAGAGAGGGGGGCTATGGCTACACCTTC.

The gene calls are TRBV29-1 and TRBJ1-1, with D perhaps matching TRBD1 (6 bases). Trimming took off 4 bases at V and 5 bases at J, with 17 bases between the two ends. CDR1 is SQVTM, CDR2 ANQGSEA, per germline. CDR3 length: 14 amino acids. The CDR3: CSVGAQGLGTEAFF. CDR3 sequence (DNA): TGCAGCGTTGGGGCACAGGGTCTGGGGACTGAAGCTTTCTTT.

The V gene is TRBV5-4, the J gene TRBJ2-2, with 14 positions matching TRBD2. CDR1 is SGHNT and CDR2 is YYREEE in the germline V gene (reference sequence). This CDR3 contains 19 residues. The J segment lost 2 bases and the V segment lost 4 bases, leaving 10 bases of the junction unmatched. The CDR3 nucleotides read TGTGCCAGCAGCGGGGGAGGGACTAGCGGGGGACTAAACACCGGGGAGCTGTTTTTT. Amino acid sequence: CASSGGGTSGGLNTGELFF.

The CDR3 sequence: CASSPIGTGVNEQYF. In DNA, the CDR3 is TGTGCCAGCAGCCCTATAGGGACAGGGGTCAACGAGCAGTACTTC. This sequence joins TRBV14 and TRBJ2-7; 10 bases are shared with TRBD1. The CDR3 loop spans 15 amino acids. V lost 4 bases, J lost 5 bases, and 8 bases stayed unmatched. Germline lookup yields CDR1 SGHDN and CDR2 FVKESK.

Turning to this clone: Germline is not matched at one junction end, which may reflect a read error. The gene calls are TRBV5-1 and TRBJ2-3, with TRBD2 matching 10 bases. Germline lookup yields CDR1 SGHRS and CDR2 YFSETQ. The CDR3 totals 14 residues. In DNA, the CDR3 is TGCGCCACCAGCGGGGGGGGAGCCACAGATACGCAGTATTTT. This gives the protein CATSGGGATDTQYF.

CDR3 coding DNA: TGTGCCAGCAGTTTGTTGGGCCCCGGGACACTTAACACTGAAGCTTTCTTT. This translates into CASSLLGPGTLNTEAFF. The V call is TRBV28, the J call TRBJ1-1; perhaps TRBD1 as D (6 bases). Trimming shortened V by 3 bases and J by 2 bases, and 19 bases separated the two germline ends. The CDR3 extends over 17 amino acids. CDR1 MDHEN and CDR2 SYDVKM come from the germline V gene.

V usage is TRBV2 and J usage is TRBJ2-1; D is perhaps TRBD1 or TRBD2 (5 bases each). V was clipped by 9 bases and J by 3 bases, with 6 bases between them. Germline lookup yields CDR1 SNHLY and CDR2 FYNNEI. The CDR3 loop spans 11 amino acids. In DNA, the CDR3 is TGTGCCAGGGGGGTCTACAATGAGCAGTTCTTC. Encoded protein: CARGVYNEQFF. The full variable domain, its missing parts supplied by reference TRBV2 and TRBJ2-1, is EPEVTQTPSHQVTQMGQEVILRCVPISNHLYFYWYRQILGQKVEFLVSFYNNEISEKSEIFDDQFSVERPDGSNFTLKIRSTKLEDSAMYFCARGVYNEQFFGPGTRLTVL.

DNA for the CDR3: TGCGCCAGCAGTGACCCCGGGACAGAGACCCAGTACTTC. This sequence encodes CASSDPGTETQYF. J is TRBJ2-5 and V is TRBV10-1, with D perhaps assigned TRBD1 or TRBD2 (5 bases each). The CDR3 spans 13 residues. Trimming removed 3 bases at V and 4 bases at J, with 9 bases between. Germline values: CDR1 WNHNN, CDR2 SYGVQD (reference sequence).

J is TRBJ2-3 and V is TRBV7-9; D not certain. Germline CDR1 reads SEHNR; CDR2 reads FQNEAQ (reference sequence). The CDR3 consists of 13 residues. Between the trimmed V and J ends, which lost 5 bases and 3 bases, there was a span of 9 bases. CDR3 in DNA: TGTGCCAGCAGCCTAGAATGGACAGATACGCAGTATTTT. This encodes CASSLEWTDTQYF.

This chain uses TRBV5-4 with TRBJ2-3, with D hard to call. Looked up from germline, CDR1 is SGHNT and CDR2 is YYREEE (reference sequence). V was shortened by 4 bases and J by 0 bases, with 12 bases between the two germline ends. This CDR3 has 15 amino acids. CDR3 coding DNA: TGTGCCAGCAGCCCCCACAGCGCTAGCACAGATACGCAGTATTTT. As protein: CASSPHSASTDTQYF.

V usage is TRBV24-1 and J usage is TRBJ1-2, with 9 positions matching TRBD1. V shed 4 bases, J shed 4 bases, and the junction held 9 bases outside the gene matches. The CDR3 extends over 16 amino acids. Germline loops: CDR1 KGHDR, CDR2 SFDVKD. The CDR3 region has the DNA TGTGCCACCAGTGACGGGGGGGCGACAGGGGGCTATGGCTACACCTTC. Its protein is CATSDGGATGGYGYTF.

This chain connects TRBV5-5 to TRBJ1-2, with 8 bases aligning to TRBD1. This CDR3 has 13 amino acids. V was clipped by 5 bases and J by 5 bases; unmatched bases: 5. Per germline, CDR1 SGHKS and CDR2 YYEKEE (reference sequence). The CDR3 is CASSRGQGYGYTF. The DNA for the CDR3 is TGTGCCAGCAGTCGTGGACAGGGTTATGGCTACACCTTC.

The chain uses TRBV12-3 or TRBV12-4 and TRBJ1-3; D is uncertain. The CDR3 has 12 residues. V lost 2 bases, J lost 8 bases, and 7 bases lay in between. The CDR3, as DNA: TGTGCCAGCAGTTTAAATGGGTACACCATATATTTT. This encodes CASSLNGYTIYF.

V usage is TRBV2 and J usage is TRBJ2-3, with 8 bases identical to TRBD2. The V gene's germline CDR1 is SNHLY and CDR2 FYNNEI. The CDR3 spans 15 residues. V lost 5 bases, J lost 4 bases, and 8 bases stayed unmatched. CDR3 region: CASSPGLGSADTQYF. In DNA, the CDR3 is TGTGCCAGCAGTCCGGGACTAGGGTCAGCAGATACGCAGTATTTT.

As to this clone: Other DNA variants within this sample encode the same CDR3. The chain is built from TRBV7-8 and TRBJ1-2; no definite D call. CDR3 length: 15 amino acids. V was pared by 1 base and J by 4 bases, with 13 bases between. Germline loops: CDR1 SGHVS, CDR2 FQNEAQ. The CDR3 spells CASSLVAGGGYGYTF. The CDR3 region has the DNA TGTGCCAGCAGCTTAGTTGCCGGCGGAGGCTATGGCTACACCTTC.

This rearrangement joins TRBV4-1 to TRBJ1-1; TRBD1 matches 10 bases. CDR3 size: 18 residues. Germline CDR1 reads MGHRA; CDR2 reads YSYEKL. Germline trimming cut 4 bases from V and 5 bases from J; bases unmatched to any gene: 16. Here the CDR3 reads CASSLRTGGNGVRTEAFF. The CDR3 DNA sequence: TGCGCCAGCAGCCTACGGACAGGGGGAAATGGTGTTCGGACTGAAGCTTTCTTT.

The rearrangement links TRBV5-4 to TRBJ1-4; 9 bases are shared with TRBD1. The CDR3 loop spans 16 amino acids. V dropped 1 base and J dropped 7; count of bases not matched to a gene: 8. The germline V gene has CDR1 SGHNT and CDR2 YYREEE (reference sequence). The CDR3 spells CASSLRSGTGPEKLFF. For the CDR3, the DNA is TGTGCCAGCAGCTTGCGATCAGGGACAGGGCCTGAAAAACTGTTTTTT.

The chain links TRBV7-2 to TRBJ1-2, with D possibly TRBD1 on 5 matching bases. This CDR3 comprises 14 residues. Germline V gene data show CDR1 as SGHTA and CDR2 as FQGNSA. The ends were cut back, 0 bases at V and 8 bases at J, with 13 bases in the middle. CDR3 DNA: TGTGCCAGCAGCTTAGCGAGGAGGGGACGGGGCTACACCTTC. Translated: CASSLARRGRGYTF.

The CDR3 loop reads CASSETVATNEKLFF. Here the CDR3 DNA reads TGTGCCAGCAGCGAGACAGTCGCAACTAATGAAAAACTGTTTTTT. V usage is TRBV2 and J usage is TRBJ1-4; tentatively, D is TRBD1 (5 bases). V lost 6 bases and J 0 bases, leaving 11 bases between the germline ends. CDR3 length equals 15 residues. CDR1 is SNHLY and CDR2 is FYNNEI in the germline V gene.

The genes are TRBV19 and TRBJ1-1; D perhaps matches TRBD1 (5 bases). The V end was cut by 7 bases, the J end by 4 bases, with 10 bases between. This CDR3 is built from 12 residues. In germline, CDR1 is LNHDA, CDR2 SQIVND (reference sequence). CDR3 nucleotide sequence: TGTGCCAGTACTTTGGGGCCCACTGAAGCTTTCTTT. Translation: CASTLGPTEAFF.

This clone occurred a few times. This chain links TRBV19 with TRBJ1-5; 11 bases agree with TRBD1. CDR1 is LNHDA, CDR2 SQIVND, per germline (reference sequence). After removal of 7 bases from V and 0 bases from J, the junction contained 5 bases not matched to a gene. The CDR3 contains 16 residues. The DNA for the CDR3 is TGTGCCAGTACCATGGACAGGGGGCTTAGCAATCAGCCCCAGCATTTT. It specifies CASTMDRGLSNQPQHF.

This rearrangement joins TRBV19 to TRBJ1-5; no definite D call. The germline gives CDR1 LNHDA, CDR2 SQIVND (reference sequence). V was shortened by 8 bases and J by 3 bases, with 14 bases between the two germline ends. The CDR3 has 14 residues. The CDR3 DNA reads as TGTGCCAGTTCTGGCCCAAGCCTCAATCAGCCCCAGCATTTT. It yields the protein CASSGPSLNQPQHF. Filled out from reference TRBV19 and TRBJ1-5, the complete variable domain reads DGGITQSPKYLFRKEGQNVTLSCEQNLNHDAMYWYRQDPGQGLRLIYYSQIVNDFQKGDIAEGYSVSREKKESFPLTVTSAQKNPTAFYLCASSGPSLNQPQHFGDGTRLSIL.

The rearrangement links TRBV30 to TRBJ1-6, with no clear D. The CDR3 is 14 residues long. V was pared by 2 bases and J by 10 bases, with 15 bases between. Germline lookup yields CDR1 GTSNPN and CDR2 SVGIG (reference sequence). The CDR3 loop is CAWSRTGDRSPLHF. For the CDR3, the DNA is TGTGCCTGGAGTAGAACGGGAGATCGGTCACCCCTCCACTTT.

The chain employs TRBV24-1 and TRBJ1-1; D is possibly TRBD1 (5 bases). This CDR3 contains 13 residues. From germline, CDR1 is KGHDR and CDR2 SFDVKD. Trimming shortened V by 6 bases and J by 1 base, and 8 bases separated the two germline ends. Written as DNA, the CDR3 is TGTGCCACCAGTCCAGGGCCGAACACTGAAGCTTTCTTT. Its translation is CATSPGPNTEAFF.

The chain joins TRBV28 to TRBJ1-1; 11 bases match TRBD1. The trim removed 8 bases at V and 4 bases at J, leaving 12 bases unmatched. This CDR3 has 16 amino acids. The germline V gene encodes CDR1 MDHEN and CDR2 SYDVKM. The CDR3 DNA reads TGTGCCAGCTATATAAGCATCGGGACAGGGGGCACTGAAGCTTTCTTT. The encoded protein is CASYISIGTGGTEAFF.

This clone was detected once. This chain links TRBV5-1 with TRBJ1-1, with a tentative D call TRBD1 (6 bases). V was cut by 4 bases and J by 6 bases, with 16 bases left in between. Germline values: CDR1 SGHRS, CDR2 YFSETQ. The CDR3 is 14 residues long. The CDR3 region is CASSQVQGNSEAFF. As DNA, the CDR3 is TGCGCCAGCAGCCAAGTACAGGGTAACTCTGAAGCTTTCTTT.